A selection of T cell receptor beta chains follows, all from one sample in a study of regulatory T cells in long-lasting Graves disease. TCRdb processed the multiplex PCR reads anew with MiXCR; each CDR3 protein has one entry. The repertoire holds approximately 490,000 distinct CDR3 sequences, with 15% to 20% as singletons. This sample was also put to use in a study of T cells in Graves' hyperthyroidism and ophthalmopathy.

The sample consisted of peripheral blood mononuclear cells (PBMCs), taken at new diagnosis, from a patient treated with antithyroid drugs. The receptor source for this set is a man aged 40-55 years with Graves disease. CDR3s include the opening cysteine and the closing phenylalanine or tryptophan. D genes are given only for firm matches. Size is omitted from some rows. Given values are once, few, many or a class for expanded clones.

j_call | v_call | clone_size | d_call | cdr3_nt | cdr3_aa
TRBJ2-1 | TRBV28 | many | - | TGTGCCAGCAGTTTAGCCGGGGGGCCTGATTACAATGAGCAGTTCTTC | CASSLAGGPDYNEQFF
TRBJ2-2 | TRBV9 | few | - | TGTGCCAGCACCGCCGCTAGCAGCACCGGGGAGCTGTTTTTT | CASTAASSTGELFF
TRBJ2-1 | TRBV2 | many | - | TGTGCCAGCAGTGATGGGGGACTTTACAATGAGCAGTTCTTC | CASSDGGLYNEQFF
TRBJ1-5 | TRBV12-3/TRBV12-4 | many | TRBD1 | TGTGCCAGCAGTTTGGTACAGGGGCGCAATCAGCCCCAGCATTTT | CASSLVQGRNQPQHF
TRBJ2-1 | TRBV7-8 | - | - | TGTGCCAGCAGCTTAGCAGTGGCGGGGAGCTATTATGAGCAGTTCTTC | CASSLAVAGSYYEQFF
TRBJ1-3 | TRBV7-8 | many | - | TGTGCCAGCACCCATAGGGGTTACGGAAACACCATATATTTT | CASTHRGYGNTIYF
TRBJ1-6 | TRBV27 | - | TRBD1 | TGTGCCAGCAGTTTATCACAGGGGGCCGGATCACCCCTCCACTTT | CASSLSQGAGSPLHF
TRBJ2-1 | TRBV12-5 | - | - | TGTGCTAGTGGTTTGGTAATCTCTGGGGGTAATGAGCAGTTCTTC | CASGLVISGGNEQFF
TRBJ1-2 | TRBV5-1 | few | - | TGCGCCAGCAGCTTGGGGTGGTCCTATGGCTACACCTTC | CASSLGWSYGYTF
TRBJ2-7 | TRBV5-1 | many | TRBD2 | TGCGCCAGCAGCTTGGTAGTTAGCGGGAGTTACGAGCAGTACTTC | CASSLVVSGSYEQYF
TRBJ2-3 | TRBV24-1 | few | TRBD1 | TGTGCCACCAGTGGTGCCATGGTCCGAACAGGGGGCCCCTTCACAGATACGCAGTATTTT | CATSGAMVRTGGPFTDTQYF
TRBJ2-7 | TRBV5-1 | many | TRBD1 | TGCGCCAGCAGCATAACCGGGACAGGAGTTTACGAGCAGTACTTC | CASSITGTGVYEQYF
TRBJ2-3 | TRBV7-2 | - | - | TGTGCCAGCAGCATTAGGACTTGGGAAGATACGCAGTATTTT | CASSIRTWEDTQYF
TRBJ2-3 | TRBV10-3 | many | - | TGTGCCATCAGGACCGGTCGGCAGGGAACGACAGATACGCAGTATTTT | CAIRTGRQGTTDTQYF
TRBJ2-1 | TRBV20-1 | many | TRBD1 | TGCAGTGCTAGAGATGTGACAGGGGGCTCTTTCAATGAGCAGTTCTTC | CSARDVTGGSFNEQFF
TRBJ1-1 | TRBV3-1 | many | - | TGTGCCAGCAGCCGTGAAGGGGCCCCGTCATCCGAAGCTTTCTTT | CASSREGAPSSEAFF
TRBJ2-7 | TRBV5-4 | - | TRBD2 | TGTGCCAGCAGCTTGAGGGTAGCGGGAGATCTCCACGAGCAGTACTTC | CASSLRVAGDLHEQYF
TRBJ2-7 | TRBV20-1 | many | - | TGCAGTGCTAGAGATTATAAGCCCGAGCAGTACTTC | CSARDYKPEQYF
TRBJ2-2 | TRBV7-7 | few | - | TGTGCTAGCAGCCAGCAGGTGAACACCGGGGAGCTGTTTTTT | CASSQQVNTGELFF
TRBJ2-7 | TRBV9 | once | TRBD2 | TGTGCCAGCAGCGTAGAGAGTTTAGTTAGCGGGAGCGAGCAGTACTTC | CASSVESLVSGSEQYF
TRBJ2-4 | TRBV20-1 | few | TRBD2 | TGCAGTGCTGGACTAGCGGGAGAGGTCAAAAACATTCAGTACTTC | CSAGLAGEVKNIQYF
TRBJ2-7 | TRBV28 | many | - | TGTGCCAGCAGTTTAGACGCCCACGAGCAGTACTTC | CASSLDAHEQYF
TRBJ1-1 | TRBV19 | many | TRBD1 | TGTGCCAGTAGTGCCCGACAGGGAGGCACTGAAGCTTTCTTT | CASSARQGGTEAFF
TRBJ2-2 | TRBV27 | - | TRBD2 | TGTGCCACCCAGACTAGCGGGAACACCGGGGAGCTGTTTTTT | CATQTSGNTGELFF
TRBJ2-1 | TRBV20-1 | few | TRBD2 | TGCAGTGCTAGCCCTCTAGCGGGAGGGTACAATGAGCAGTTCTTC | CSASPLAGGYNEQFF
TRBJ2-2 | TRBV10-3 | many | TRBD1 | TGTGCCATCAGGCCGGGACAGAGCACCGGGGAGCTGTTTTTT | CAIRPGQSTGELFF
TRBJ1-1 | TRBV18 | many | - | TGTGCCAGCTCACCTCATGCAGGATCCTACACTGAAGCTTTCTTT | CASSPHAGSYTEAFF
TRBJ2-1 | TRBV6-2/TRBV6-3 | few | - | TGTGCCAGCACTAGGAGGGAGCGATCCTACAATGAGCAGTTCTTC | CASTRRERSYNEQFF
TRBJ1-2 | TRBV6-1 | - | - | TGTGCCAGCAGTCCCCGGGGGACCTATGGCTACACCTTC | CASSPRGTYGYTF
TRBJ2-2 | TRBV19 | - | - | TGTGCCAGTAGAGTACTAGCTCAGGACGCCGGGGAGCTGTTTTTT | CASRVLAQDAGELFF
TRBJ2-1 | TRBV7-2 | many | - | TGTGCCAGCAGCTCTGGGTCGAGCTCCTACAATGAGCAGTTCTTC | CASSSGSSSYNEQFF
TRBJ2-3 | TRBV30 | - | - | TGTGCCTGGAGTGTGGGAGCGGGTGATACGCAGTATTTT | CAWSVGAGDTQYF
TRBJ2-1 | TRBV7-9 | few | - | TGTGCCAGCAGCTTAGGCGGCGGCTGGGGGGTGTTCTTC | CASSLGGGWGVFF
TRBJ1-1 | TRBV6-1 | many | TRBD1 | TGTGCCAGCAGGGACGCCAGGGGGGCGAACACTGAAGCTTTCTTT | CASRDARGANTEAFF
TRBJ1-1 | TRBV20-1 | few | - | TGCAGTGCTAGTATTCCAGGGGATACTGAAGCTTTCTTT | CSASIPGDTEAFF
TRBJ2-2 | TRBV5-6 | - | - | TGTGCCAGCAGCTTGGGCCGCGTAAGCGGGGAGCTGTTTTTT | CASSLGRVSGELFF
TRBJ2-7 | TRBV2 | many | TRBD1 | TGTGCCAGCAGTGAAGCAGGACAGGACTACGAGCAGTACTTC | CASSEAGQDYEQYF
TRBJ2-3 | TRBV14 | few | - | TGTGCCAGCAGCCAAGAAGGGACAAGGACAGATACGCAGTATTTT | CASSQEGTRTDTQYF
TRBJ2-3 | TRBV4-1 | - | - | TGCGCCAGCAGCCAATGGCGGGGTGATGAGGATACGCAGTATTTT | CASSQWRGDEDTQYF
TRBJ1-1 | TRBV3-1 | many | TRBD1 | TGTGCCATCAGCAGGGGGATGGCTGAAGCTTTCTTT | CAISRGMAEAFF
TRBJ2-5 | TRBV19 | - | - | TGTGCCAGTAGTAAGGCGGGGTCCCTGAGGGACCAGTACTTC | CASSKAGSLRDQYF